These 22 T cell receptor beta chains share one sample of origin, sequenced in a study of beta chain features in type 1 diabetes. Every isolated RNA sample was fully reverse transcribed, so sequencing captured expressed TCRB transcripts. Using immunoSEQ multiplex PCR, the repertoire was profiled, and TCRdb retains in-frame clones only, with some absent. The sample has nearly 250,000 clones, about 14% seen once. The specimen sequenced was naive CD4+ T cells from blood. Receptors originate from a woman aged 40 to 50 in good health.

This chain uses TRBV7-2 with TRBJ2-3; D remains unclear. Trimming cost V 7 bases and J 4 bases, with 9 bases left between them. CDR1 SGHTA and CDR2 FQGNSA come from the germline V gene. CDR3 length equals 12 residues. Written as DNA, the CDR3 is TGTGCCAGCACCCGCCGGGCAGATACGCAGTATTTT. It is translated as CASTRRADTQYF.

The sample holds a few counts of this clone. The rearrangement links TRBV5-1 to TRBJ2-1, with 10 bases matching TRBD1. J gave up 9 bases and V 0 bases, and 3 bases lay outside the gene matches. There are 14 residues in the CDR3. From germline, CDR1 is SGHRS and CDR2 YFSETQ. CDR3 in DNA: TGCGCCAGCAGCTTGGGACGGACAGGGGGTGAGCAGTTCTTC. It translates to CASSLGRTGGEQFF.

This clone was seen a few times. The chain joins TRBV7-2 to TRBJ1-6; D gene ambiguous. The germline V gene encodes CDR1 SGHTA and CDR2 FQGNSA. The ends were cut back, 3 bases at V and 7 bases at J, with 4 bases in the middle. The CDR3 spans 12 residues. CDR3 nucleotide sequence: TGTGCCAGCAGCTTCAGAAATTCACCCCTCCACTTT. Amino acids: CASSFRNSPLHF.

The chain couples TRBV15 to TRBJ2-5, with 9 bases identical to TRBD1. The junction had 5 bases not matched to a gene; V was cut back by 8 bases and J by 1 base. The germline V gene has CDR1 LNHNV and CDR2 YYDKDF (reference sequence). This CDR3 comprises 14 residues. The CDR3 is CATLKTGGQETQYF. The CDR3 nucleotides read TGTGCCACCCTAAAGACAGGGGGCCAAGAGACCCAGTACTTC.

This chain connects TRBV15 to TRBJ2-7; no clear D gene. Germline V CDR1 and CDR2: LNHNV, YYDKDF (reference sequence). The CDR3 has 15 residues. Between the trimmed V and J ends, which lost 0 bases and 2 bases, there was a span of 11 bases. The CDR3 reads CATSRDNNGAYEQYF. CDR3 nucleotides: TGTGCCACCAGCAGAGATAACAACGGAGCCTACGAGCAGTACTTC.

The chain recombines TRBV5-4 with TRBJ2-5; D possibly corresponds to TRBD2 (6 bases). CDR1 and CDR2 (germline): SGHNT, YYREEE (reference sequence). Trimming shortened V by 4 bases and J by 3 bases, and 19 bases separated the two germline ends. The CDR3 runs to 16 residues. CDR3 sequence reads: CASSKRTGAFEETQYF. CDR3 nucleotide sequence: TGTGCCAGCAGCAAGCGGACGGGAGCCTTCGAAGAGACCCAGTACTTC.

In this sample, this clone turned up a few times. This chain uses TRBV27 with TRBJ1-1; D gene uncertain. The V gene's germline CDR1 is MNHEY and CDR2 SMNVEV (reference sequence). V lost 6 bases, J lost 0 bases, and 8 bases lay in between. The CDR3 runs 13 residues. CDR3 sequence reads: CASRSGLNTEAFF. The CDR3 coding sequence is TGTGCCAGCAGGTCTGGCTTGAACACTGAAGCTTTCTTT.

CDR3 coding DNA: TGTGCCAGCAGCTTAGGCGGGACAGTAGAGACCCAGTACTTC. Residues: CASSLGGTVETQYF. The chain links TRBV7-9 to TRBJ2-5, with D maybe TRBD1 (7 bases). Per germline, CDR1 SEHNR and CDR2 FQNEAQ (reference sequence). Deletions cut 1 base from V and 4 bases from J, with 10 bases between. The CDR3 sequence is 14 residues long.

The chain couples TRBV9 to TRBJ1-2; D unclear. In germline, CDR1 is SGDLS, CDR2 YYNGEE. This CDR3 is built from 15 residues. V was shortened by 0 bases and J by 5 bases, with 14 bases between the two germline ends. CDR3 sequence: CASSVDTPFTYGYTF. In DNA, the CDR3 is TGTGCCAGCAGCGTAGATACGCCCTTCACTTATGGCTACACCTTC.

This clone was seen only a few times. The V and J genes are TRBV5-1 and TRBJ2-4, with TRBD1 matching 9 bases. Trimming took 4 bases from V and 0 from J; bases not matched to a gene: 5. Germline V gene lookup returns CDR1 SGHRS and CDR2 YFSETQ. There are 16 residues in the CDR3. CDR3 sequence reads: CASSPGQGLAKNIQYF. DNA for the CDR3: TGCGCCAGCAGCCCTGGACAGGGGCTAGCCAAAAACATTCAGTACTTC.

This clone was detected only a few times. The rearrangement joins TRBV4-3 to TRBJ2-1, with 11 bases that match TRBD2. The germline V gene has CDR1 LGHNA and CDR2 YSLEER. CDR3 length: 16 amino acids. V was clipped by 3 bases and J by 5 bases; unmatched bases: 6. CDR3 in DNA: TGCGCCAGCAGCCACCCTAGCGGGGGGTCGAACAATGAGCAGTTCTTC. It yields the protein CASSHPSGGSNNEQFF.

This clone was seen only a few times. The chain joins TRBV5-4 to TRBJ2-7; a weak D match, TRBD1 (6 bases). This CDR3 comprises 14 residues. Looked up from germline, CDR1 is SGHNT and CDR2 is YYREEE (reference sequence). With 1 base removed from V and 6 bases from J, the gap between germline ends came to 14 bases. The CDR3 bases are TGTGCCAGCAGCTTGCCCGGGACAACTTTCGAGCAGTACTTC. Its translation is CASSLPGTTFEQYF.

This clone has more than one count but fewer than ten. The rearrangement uses TRBV7-9 and TRBJ2-5; D is possibly TRBD2 (6 bases). Germline assignment: CDR1 SEHNR and CDR2 FQNEAQ (reference sequence). The CDR3 is made up of 14 amino acids. The V end was cut by 5 bases, the J end by 2 bases, with 12 bases between. The CDR3: CASSRGVNQETQYF. The CDR3 DNA follows: TGTGCCAGCAGCCGCGGGGTAAATCAAGAGACCCAGTACTTC. Full variable domain (remainder filled in from reference TRBV7-9 and TRBJ2-5): DTGVSQNPRHKITKRGQNVTFRCDPISEHNRLYWYRQTLGQGPEFLTYFQNEAQLEKSRLLSDRFSAERPKGSFSTLEIQRTEQGDSAMYLCASSRGVNQETQYFGPGTRLLVL.

This clone was seen a handful of times. The rearrangement links TRBV7-2 to TRBJ1-5, with D hard to call. V shed 4 bases and J shed 0 bases, with 10 bases lying between them. Per germline, CDR1 SGHTA and CDR2 FQGNSA. The CDR3 runs to 15 residues. The CDR3, as DNA: TGTGCCAGCAGCTCATGGAGAAATAGCAATCAGCCCCAGCATTTT. Translated: CASSSWRNSNQPQHF.

Only a few counts were recorded for this clone. V is TRBV7-9 and J is TRBJ2-2; 8 bases line up with TRBD2. This CDR3 spans 14 amino acids. V dropped 2 bases and J dropped 4; count of bases not matched to a gene: 0. The germline V gene has CDR1 SEHNR and CDR2 FQNEAQ (reference sequence). CDR3: CASSLSGGTGELFF. CDR3 in DNA: TGTGCCAGCAGCTTAAGCGGGGGCACCGGGGAGCTGTTTTTT. The whole variable domain, remainder taken from reference TRBV7-9 and TRBJ2-2, is DTGVSQNPRHKITKRGQNVTFRCDPISEHNRLYWYRQTLGQGPEFLTYFQNEAQLEKSRLLSDRFSAERPKGSFSTLEIQRTEQGDSAMYLCASSLSGGTGELFFGEGSRLTVL.

As for this clone: One end of the junction is discordant with germline, which a read error may explain. The V call is TRBV7-7, the J call TRBJ2-2; 8 bases agree with TRBD1. This CDR3 is 16 amino acids long. Germline values: CDR1 SSHAT, CDR2 FNYEAQ (reference sequence). CDR3: CASSLRQGLGTGELFF. DNA for the CDR3: TGTGCTAGCAGCTTACGACAGGGGTTGGGCACCGGGGAGCTGTTTTTT.

The J gene is TRBJ1-1, the V gene TRBV6-6, with TRBD1 matching 12 bases. Trimming cost V 5 bases and J 3 bases; bases outside gene matches: 4. CDR3 size: 15 residues. Germline values: CDR1 MNHNY, CDR2 SVGAGI (reference sequence). The CDR3 is CASSEGQGADTEAFF. CDR3 DNA sequence: TGTGCCAGCAGTGAGGGACAGGGGGCGGACACTGAAGCTTTCTTT.

The CDR3 loop is CASSSAFRGEKLFF. CDR3 DNA sequence: TGTGCCAGTAGTTCGGCGTTCAGGGGTGAAAAACTGTTTTTT. V and J are TRBV19 and TRBJ1-4, with TRBD1 as a possible D gene (6 bases). Trimming took 5 bases from V and 7 from J, leaving 14 bases between them. Germline values: CDR1 LNHDA, CDR2 SQIVND (reference sequence). This CDR3 has 14 amino acids.

The J gene is TRBJ1-5, the V gene TRBV6-1; no clear D gene. V lost 2 bases and J 7 bases, leaving 12 bases between the germline ends. Looked up from germline, CDR1 is MNHNS and CDR2 is SASEGT. CDR3 length: 14 residues. Here the CDR3 reads CASSERRVGQPQHF. The CDR3 coding sequence is TGTGCCAGCAGTGAAAGGAGGGTCGGCCAGCCCCAGCATTTT.

Only a few counts were recorded for this clone. CDR3 sequence: CASSVGISGGYSYNEQFF. CDR3 nucleotides: TGTGCCAGCAGCGTAGGGATTAGCGGGGGGTATTCCTACAATGAGCAGTTCTTC. V and J are TRBV11-2 and TRBJ2-1, with 10 positions matching TRBD2. Per germline, CDR1 SGHAT and CDR2 FQNNGV. This CDR3 spans 18 amino acids. Trimming removed 5 bases from V and 1 base from J; junction bases left unmatched: 11.

CDR3 region: CASSPGTGVVYEQYF. In DNA, the CDR3 is TGTGCCAGCAGCCCCGGGACAGGGGTGGTCTACGAGCAGTACTTC. This rearrangement joins TRBV7-9 to TRBJ2-7; TRBD1 matches at 10 bases. J gave up 3 bases and V 5 bases, and 7 bases lay outside the gene matches. CDR1 and CDR2 from the germline V gene are SEHNR and FQNEAQ (reference sequence). The CDR3 loop spans 15 amino acids.

This clone turned up a few times. The genes are TRBV2 and TRBJ2-1, with TRBD2 identical over 9 bases. CDR1 is SNHLY, CDR2 FYNNEI, per germline. The CDR3 runs to 14 residues. V lost 6 bases to trimming and J lost 7 bases; unmatched junction nucleotides: 7. CDR3 sequence: CASRPSGAHNEQFF. The CDR3, as DNA: TGTGCCAGCAGACCTAGCGGGGCGCATAATGAGCAGTTCTTC.